The clone carrying this T cell receptor (beta chain) was recorded only once. TCRdb's copy holds only in-frame clones and misses some; the assay was immunoSEQ multiplex PCR. The data contain roughly 2,500,000 clones, under 95% of them singletons. The sample comes from a study of shared clonotypes between healthy human individuals. The CDR3 runs 16 residues. V lost 1 base, J lost 9 bases, and 16 bases lay in between. Per germline, CDR1 SGHAT and CDR2 FQNNGV. The material sequenced was naive CD4+ T cells from PBMCs. Subset: CD45RA+ positively selected. The sequence came from a man younger than 35 in good health. Some clones in this sample may be carry-over from other donors' samples. V is TRBV11-2 and J is TRBJ1-6; D is undetermined. The CDR3 coding sequence is TGTGCCAGCAGCTTAGTTATGAGATCCGGTCTTTCACCCCTCCACTTT. Its translation: CASSLVMRSGLSPLHF.